This is a list of T cell receptor beta chains from one sample in a study of identical twins. TCRdb re-derived calls from the 5' RACE reads in MiXCR, one entry per CDR3 protein. The sample consists of some 200,000 distinct CDR3 sequences, under 10% of them appearing once. The sample was also linked to a second study, of yellow fever vaccine responses in identical twins.

The sequenced material came from memory (CD45RO+) T cells sorted from blood. These receptors were taken from a woman under 30 in good health. CDR3s include the opening cysteine and the closing phenylalanine or tryptophan. The order of the fields is clone size, V gene, J gene, D gene, CDR3 protein, CDR3 DNA. D genes are given only for firm matches. Size values are once, few and many counts, or a class for expanded clones, and some rows have none.

clone size: .
V gene: TRBV30
J gene: TRBJ2-7
D gene: .
CDR3 protein: CAWSWGDLYEQYF
CDR3 DNA: TGTGCCTGGAGTTGGGGGGACCTCTACGAGCAGTACTTC

clone size: .
V gene: TRBV11-2
J gene: TRBJ2-3
D gene: TRBD2
CDR3 protein: CASSSMLAGGTNTQYF
CDR3 DNA: TGTGCCAGCAGCTCAATGCTAGCGGGGGGTACAAATACGCAGTATTTT

clone size: many
V gene: TRBV28
J gene: TRBJ1-6
D gene: .
CDR3 protein: CASAGAGDNSPLHF
CDR3 DNA: TGTGCCAGCGCGGGCGCGGGGGATAATTCACCCCTCCACTTT

clone size: .
V gene: TRBV30
J gene: TRBJ1-5
D gene: .
CDR3 protein: CAWSIGGGLSPQHF
CDR3 DNA: TGTGCCTGGAGCATAGGGGGGGGCCTTTCGCCCCAGCATTTT

clone size: .
V gene: TRBV7-2
J gene: TRBJ1-5
D gene: .
CDR3 protein: CASSFSQGQGQPQHF
CDR3 DNA: TGTGCCAGCAGCTTTTCACAGGGTCAAGGTCAGCCCCAGCATTTT

clone size: many
V gene: TRBV5-1
J gene: TRBJ2-6
D gene: .
CDR3 protein: CASSLSGSSGANVLTF
CDR3 DNA: TGCGCCAGCAGCTTATCCGGGAGCTCTGGGGCCAACGTCCTGACTTTC

clone size: many
V gene: TRBV5-1
J gene: TRBJ2-2
D gene: TRBD1
CDR3 protein: CASSLRGGETGELFF
CDR3 DNA: TGCGCCAGCAGCTTGAGAGGGGGCGAGACCGGGGAGCTGTTTTTT

clone size: many
V gene: TRBV6-2/TRBV6-3
J gene: TRBJ2-7
D gene: TRBD2
CDR3 protein: CASSQRTSGSYEQYF
CDR3 DNA: TGTGCCAGCAGTCAAAGGACTAGCGGGAGCTACGAGCAGTACTTC

clone size: .
V gene: TRBV7-2
J gene: TRBJ2-2
D gene: TRBD2
CDR3 protein: CASSFQRGDTGELFF
CDR3 DNA: TGTGCCAGCAGCTTTCAGCGGGGAGACACCGGGGAGCTGTTTTTT

clone size: many
V gene: TRBV7-9
J gene: TRBJ2-1
D gene: .
CDR3 protein: CASSPGPYNEQFF
CDR3 DNA: TGTGCCAGCAGCCCAGGACCATACAATGAGCAGTTCTTC

clone size: .
V gene: TRBV5-4
J gene: TRBJ2-7
D gene: TRBD2
CDR3 protein: CASSTGTSGRKYEQYF
CDR3 DNA: TGTGCCAGCAGCACCGGGACTAGCGGGAGGAAATACGAGCAGTACTTC

clone size: many
V gene: TRBV5-1
J gene: TRBJ2-2
D gene: .
CDR3 protein: CASSYHQDRNTGELFF
CDR3 DNA: TGCGCCAGCAGCTACCACCAAGACAGGAACACCGGGGAGCTGTTTTTT

clone size: .
V gene: TRBV2
J gene: TRBJ2-5
D gene: .
CDR3 protein: CASRGDLGTQYF
CDR3 DNA: TGTGCCAGCAGGGGTGACCTCGGGACCCAGTACTTC

clone size: many
V gene: TRBV5-1
J gene: TRBJ2-1
D gene: TRBD2
CDR3 protein: CASSSGLAFNEQFF
CDR3 DNA: TGCGCCAGCAGCTCCGGACTAGCGTTCAATGAGCAGTTCTTC

clone size: few
V gene: TRBV20-1
J gene: TRBJ2-1
D gene: .
CDR3 protein: CSARVSGAGEQFF
CDR3 DNA: TGCAGTGCTAGAGTTTCAGGGGCTGGTGAGCAGTTCTTC

clone size: many
V gene: TRBV24-1
J gene: TRBJ2-5
D gene: .
CDR3 protein: CATSAGEETQYF
CDR3 DNA: TGTGCCACCAGTGCGGGGGAAGAGACCCAGTACTTC

clone size: .
V gene: TRBV24-1
J gene: TRBJ2-7
D gene: .
CDR3 protein: CATSDQDGSYEQYF
CDR3 DNA: TGTGCCACCAGTGACCAGGACGGATCCTACGAGCAGTACTTC

clone size: .
V gene: TRBV2
J gene: TRBJ1-5
D gene: .
CDR3 protein: CASSEGHNSNQPQHF
CDR3 DNA: TGTGCCAGCAGTGAGGGACACAATAGCAATCAGCCCCAGCATTTT

clone size: .
V gene: TRBV11-2
J gene: TRBJ2-3
D gene: .
CDR3 protein: CASSLEGPYGNTQYF
CDR3 DNA: TGTGCCAGCAGCTTAGAGGGGCCGTACGGGAATACGCAGTATTTT

clone size: few
V gene: TRBV9
J gene: TRBJ2-2
D gene: .
CDR3 protein: CASSVVAAGELFF
CDR3 DNA: TGTGCCAGCAGCGTAGTGGCGGCCGGGGAGCTGTTTTTT

clone size: many
V gene: TRBV3-1
J gene: TRBJ2-3
D gene: .
CDR3 protein: CASSQQAVSTDTQYF
CDR3 DNA: TGTGCCAGCAGCCAACAAGCGGTTAGCACAGATACGCAGTATTTT

clone size: few
V gene: TRBV27
J gene: TRBJ1-5
D gene: .
CDR3 protein: CASSNNGAQPQHF
CDR3 DNA: TGTGCCAGCAGTAACAACGGAGCACAGCCCCAGCATTTT

clone size: many
V gene: TRBV11-2
J gene: TRBJ2-5
D gene: .
CDR3 protein: CASSLRVEETQYF
CDR3 DNA: TGTGCCAGCAGCTTGAGAGTGGAAGAGACCCAGTACTTC

clone size: once
V gene: TRBV6-2/TRBV6-3
J gene: TRBJ2-5
D gene: TRBD1
CDR3 protein: CASSPGQELETQYF
CDR3 DNA: TGTGCCAGCAGCCCCGGACAGGAGCTAGAGACCCAGTACTTC

clone size: few
V gene: TRBV18
J gene: TRBJ1-2
D gene: .
CDR3 protein: CASSLDKPSFSGGYTF
CDR3 DNA: TGTGCCAGCTCTCTGGACAAGCCTAGCTTCAGTGGCGGCTACACCTTC

clone size: .
V gene: TRBV29-1
J gene: TRBJ2-3
D gene: .
CDR3 protein: CSVVSGAGTDTQYF
CDR3 DNA: TGCAGCGTTGTTTCAGGGGCTGGCACAGATACGCAGTATTTT

clone size: .
V gene: TRBV28
J gene: TRBJ2-3
D gene: .
CDR3 protein: CASSLLYRDAPDTQYF
CDR3 DNA: TGTGCCAGCAGTTTACTCTACAGGGACGCCCCGGATACGCAGTATTTT

clone size: many
V gene: TRBV20-1
J gene: TRBJ2-7
D gene: .
CDR3 protein: CSATPLGEQYF
CDR3 DNA: TGCAGTGCCACACCTCTAGGGGAGCAGTACTTC

clone size: few
V gene: TRBV4-2
J gene: TRBJ1-5
D gene: .
CDR3 protein: CASSQATGPNQPQHF
CDR3 DNA: TGTGCCAGCAGCCAAGCGACAGGTCCGAATCAGCCCCAGCATTTT

clone size: .
V gene: TRBV11-3
J gene: TRBJ2-4
D gene: TRBD1
CDR3 protein: CASSARQGGAPKNIQYF
CDR3 DNA: TGTGCCAGCAGCGCCCGACAGGGGGGGGCCCCTAAAAACATTCAGTACTTC

clone size: few
V gene: TRBV7-9
J gene: TRBJ2-3
D gene: .
CDR3 protein: CASSLNLQGGVADTQYF
CDR3 DNA: TGTGCCAGCAGCTTAAATTTACAGGGTGGTGTGGCAGATACGCAGTATTTT

clone size: few
V gene: TRBV3-1
J gene: TRBJ2-2
D gene: .
CDR3 protein: CASSHRAQVAGELVF
CDR3 DNA: TGTGCCAGCAGCCATAGGGCTCAAGTCGCCGGGGAGCTGGTTTTT

clone size: few
V gene: TRBV6-1
J gene: TRBJ1-5
D gene: .
CDR3 protein: CASRAGTSNQPQHF
CDR3 DNA: TGTGCCAGCAGGGCCGGGACAAGCAATCAGCCCCAGCATTTT

clone size: few
V gene: TRBV14
J gene: TRBJ2-5
D gene: .
CDR3 protein: CASSHPGAKVPRATQYF
CDR3 DNA: TGTGCCAGCAGCCACCCTGGGGCCAAAGTCCCCCGTGCGACCCAGTACTTC

clone size: few
V gene: TRBV12-3/TRBV12-4
J gene: TRBJ2-5
D gene: .
CDR3 protein: CASSLSQAGAKETQYF
CDR3 DNA: TGTGCCAGCAGTTTAAGTCAGGCGGGGGCTAAAGAGACCCAGTACTTC

clone size: few
V gene: TRBV6-2/TRBV6-3
J gene: TRBJ2-3
D gene: .
CDR3 protein: CASSRDPEADTQYF
CDR3 DNA: TGTGCCAGCAGTCGAGACCCCGAGGCAGATACGCAGTATTTT

clone size: many
V gene: TRBV12-3/TRBV12-4
J gene: TRBJ2-2
D gene: .
CDR3 protein: CASRNTGELFF
CDR3 DNA: TGTGCCAGCAGGAACACCGGGGAGCTGTTTTTT

clone size: few
V gene: TRBV5-1
J gene: TRBJ2-1
D gene: TRBD2
CDR3 protein: CASSLTSGGAPGNEQFF
CDR3 DNA: TGCGCCAGCAGTTTGACTAGCGGGGGGGCCCCTGGGAATGAGCAGTTCTTC

clone size: few
V gene: TRBV12-3/TRBV12-4
J gene: TRBJ1-1
D gene: .
CDR3 protein: CASSPRSWTEAFF
CDR3 DNA: TGTGCCAGCAGCCCGCGGTCTTGGACTGAAGCTTTCTTT

clone size: many
V gene: TRBV5-1
J gene: TRBJ1-1
D gene: .
CDR3 protein: CASSFLSRDEAFF
CDR3 DNA: TGCGCCAGCAGCTTTCTCTCGCGAGATGAAGCTTTCTTT

clone size: many
V gene: TRBV29-1
J gene: TRBJ1-6
D gene: .
CDR3 protein: CSVQRSEDSPLHF
CDR3 DNA: TGCAGCGTTCAGAGGAGCGAGGATTCACCCCTCCACTTT

clone size: medium-sized
V gene: TRBV20-1
J gene: TRBJ2-1
D gene: .
CDR3 protein: CSARRRESEQFF
CDR3 DNA: TGCAGTGCTAGACGCCGGGAGAGTGAGCAGTTCTTC

clone size: many
V gene: TRBV2
J gene: TRBJ1-2
D gene: .
CDR3 protein: CASSLRNGYTF
CDR3 DNA: TGTGCCAGCAGCTTAAGGAATGGCTACACCTTC

clone size: many
V gene: TRBV12-3/TRBV12-4
J gene: TRBJ2-5
D gene: .
CDR3 protein: CASSGTKETQYF
CDR3 DNA: TGTGCCAGCAGCGGAACCAAAGAGACCCAGTACTTC

clone size: few
V gene: TRBV5-6
J gene: TRBJ2-2
D gene: .
CDR3 protein: CASSRAGKRTGELFF
CDR3 DNA: TGTGCCAGCAGCAGGGCAGGGAAGCGCACCGGGGAGCTGTTTTTT

clone size: .
V gene: TRBV19
J gene: TRBJ2-1
D gene: .
CDR3 protein: CATTQGGNEQFF
CDR3 DNA: TGTGCCACCACACAGGGAGGCAATGAGCAGTTCTTC

clone size: few
V gene: TRBV6-5
J gene: TRBJ2-2
D gene: .
CDR3 protein: CASSWGGGGAWTGELFF
CDR3 DNA: TGTGCCAGCAGTTGGGGGGGTGGGGGCGCATGGACCGGGGAGCTGTTTTTT

clone size: many
V gene: TRBV7-2
J gene: TRBJ1-4
D gene: .
CDR3 protein: CASSWIGGNEKLFF
CDR3 DNA: TGTGCCAGCAGCTGGATAGGGGGGAACGAAAAACTGTTTTTT

clone size: many
V gene: TRBV20-1
J gene: TRBJ1-1
D gene: .
CDR3 protein: CSARAWVNTEAFF
CDR3 DNA: TGCAGTGCTAGGGCTTGGGTGAACACTGAAGCTTTCTTT

clone size: .
V gene: TRBV20-1
J gene: TRBJ2-3
D gene: .
CDR3 protein: CSARGPNTQYF
CDR3 DNA: TGCAGTGCCCGGGGGCCCAATACGCAGTATTTT

clone size: few
V gene: TRBV7-2
J gene: TRBJ2-2
D gene: .
CDR3 protein: CASSLVSTGELFF
CDR3 DNA: TGTGCCAGCAGCTTAGTTTCCACCGGGGAGCTGTTTTTT

clone size: many
V gene: TRBV6-1
J gene: TRBJ2-1
D gene: TRBD1
CDR3 protein: CASSGGQGGEQFF
CDR3 DNA: TGTGCCAGCAGTGGCGGACAGGGCGGTGAGCAGTTCTTC

clone size: .
V gene: TRBV30
J gene: TRBJ2-5
D gene: TRBD1
CDR3 protein: CAWSPTTGQETQYF
CDR3 DNA: TGTGCCTGGAGTCCGACGACAGGGCAAGAGACCCAGTACTTC

clone size: .
V gene: TRBV11-2
J gene: TRBJ2-2
D gene: .
CDR3 protein: CASSLVGGPGELFF
CDR3 DNA: TGTGCCAGCAGCTTAGTGGGTGGTCCCGGGGAGCTGTTTTTT

clone size: .
V gene: TRBV20-1
J gene: TRBJ2-7
D gene: TRBD1
CDR3 protein: CSARAIVGTGGLEQYF
CDR3 DNA: TGCAGTGCTAGAGCGATCGTTGGGACAGGGGGTCTCGAGCAGTACTTC

clone size: few
V gene: TRBV7-2
J gene: TRBJ2-2
D gene: TRBD2
CDR3 protein: CASSTRTGTRVTGELFF
CDR3 DNA: TGTGCCAGCAGCACGAGAACCGGGACTAGAGTAACCGGGGAGCTGTTTTTT

clone size: few
V gene: TRBV24-1
J gene: TRBJ2-1
D gene: .
CDR3 protein: CATSDPRDGDNEQFF
CDR3 DNA: TGTGCCACCAGTGATCCACGGGACGGTGACAATGAGCAGTTCTTC

clone size: few
V gene: TRBV5-8
J gene: TRBJ2-3
D gene: TRBD2
CDR3 protein: CASSLGSASGSDTQYF
CDR3 DNA: TGTGCCAGCAGCTTGGGATCTGCTAGCGGTTCAGATACGCAGTATTTT

clone size: .
V gene: TRBV5-1
J gene: TRBJ2-2
D gene: TRBD2
CDR3 protein: CASTSLVLAGNTGELFF
CDR3 DNA: TGCGCCAGCACCTCTTTGGTACTAGCGGGGAACACCGGGGAGCTGTTTTTT